This section outlines one T cell receptor beta chain sequence together with its context. Its specificity is unknown. CDR3 length equals 13 residues. TCRdb's table, derived via immunoSEQ multiplex PCR, lists solely in-frame clones and lacks some. Here the sample spans 30,000 to 40,000 clones, approximately 72% being singletons. This sample was included in a study of monozygotic twins with cystic fibrosis. Study-wide results and limits: Shared CDR3 numbers were not associated with age, concordance or severity. Clonality was generally low (median about 0.0097), higher in the most severe patients. Unrelated CF individuals shared fewer identical clonotypes than monozygotic CF twins.

The chain has TRBV21-1 and TRBJ2-3; the table calls TRBD2, which could not be checked here. TRBV21-1 is recorded as a pseudogene. Sequenced: blood. This TCR came from a girl aged 10-17 years with cystic fibrosis. The CDR3 DNA reads TGTGCCAGCAATCCTCCCGGGACAGATACGCAGTATTTT. It yields the protein CASNPPGTDTQYF.